This TCR beta chain was sequenced for a study of siplizumab effects on memory and regulatory T cells. Here immunoSEQ multiplex PCR was the method, and the copy in TCRdb shows in-frame clones only, minus some. The profile shows roughly 70,000 clones, 93% of them singletons. The V gene's germline CDR1 is SGHDT and CDR2 YYEEEE. This CDR3 is built from 14 residues. Trimming took 0 bases from V and 0 from J, leaving 6 bases between them. The sequence came from a human donor in good health. The J gene is TRBJ1-1, the V gene TRBV5-6; D ambiguous. The sequencing input was CD8+ T cells sorted from blood. In DNA, the CDR3 is TGTGCCAGCAGCTTGGAGGCAATGAACACTGAAGCTTTCTTT. It specifies CASSLEAMNTEAFF.